The 19 T cell receptor beta chains presented below share a single source sample, sequenced in a study of read filtering for tumor transcriptome and immune sequencing. This library used roughly 400 ng RNA and molecular barcoded adaptors spanning alpha/delta and beta/gamma chains. TCRdb reprocessed the reads with MiXCR, giving one entry per CDR3 protein. The table shows more than 35,000 distinct CDR3 sequences, with 12% occurring only once. Sample: a population of CD138-negative cells sorted from bone marrow. The source is a donor older than 35 with multiple myeloma.

V and J are TRBV11-2 and TRBJ2-7, with D possibly TRBD2 on 5 matching bases. The tail of the sequence fits TRBJ2-1 better, so the J call may be wrong. The CDR3 extends over 14 amino acids. Per the germline V gene, CDR1 is SGHAT and CDR2 is FQNNGV. CDR3 sequence reads: CASSLPDDDYEQFF. The CDR3 nucleotides read TGTGCCAGCAGCTTACCGGACGACGACTACGAGCAGTTCTTC.

In regard to this clonotype: With a far larger clone one base away, a read error is the likely cause. J is TRBJ2-2 and V is TRBV28, with D possibly matching TRBD2 (5 bases). The CDR3 contains 11 residues. Germline-derived CDR1 and CDR2 are MDHEN and SYDVKM. The CDR3 DNA follows: TGTGCCAGCAGGGGCACCGGGGAGCTGTCTTTT. Its protein product is CASRGTGELSF.

This clonotype has ten or more counts. Sequence at one end of the junction differs from germline and may be a read error. The V and J genes are TRBV18 and TRBJ1-4, with 10 positions matching TRBD1. The length of the CDR3 is 17 residues. The germline V gene encodes CDR1 KGHSH and CDR2 LQKENI. CDR3 nucleotide sequence: TGTGCCAGCTCACCACGTACGTTGGACAGGGGGAATGAAAAGCTGTTTTTT. Its protein product is CASSPRTLDRGNEKLFF.

This clonotype was observed at least ten times. V usage is TRBV20-1 and J usage is TRBJ1-5; the D gene is possibly TRBD1 (5 bases). Germline V gene sequence: CDR1 DFQATT, CDR2 SNEGSKA (reference sequence). V shed 1 base and J shed 0 bases, with 7 bases lying between them. This CDR3 comprises 14 residues. In DNA form, the CDR3 reads TGCAGTGCTAGAGGACAGTCTAGCAATCAGCCCCAGCATTTT. Amino acids: CSARGQSSNQPQHF.

This clonotype was counted many times. The chain recombines TRBV10-3 with TRBJ2-3; D gene ambiguous. Trimming removed 9 bases at V and 5 bases at J, with 9 bases between. The CDR3 covers 11 residues. Germline V gene sequence: CDR1 ENHRY, CDR2 SYGVKD. The CDR3 DNA follows: TGTGCCATAGGACCACTAGATACGCAGTATTTT. Translating it yields CAIGPLDTQYF.

Worth noting for this clonotype: This may be a read error: a much more frequent sequence differs by one nucleotide. The chain uses TRBV12-5 and TRBJ2-3; D remains unclear. This CDR3 spans 14 amino acids. V lost 7 bases and J 4 bases, leaving 15 bases between the germline ends. Germline V gene data show CDR1 as LGHNT and CDR2 as FRNRAP. The CDR3 DNA is TGTGCTAGTGCATTGGGTGTCCCCTCAGATACGCAGTATTTT. Its translation is CASALGVPSDTQYF.

This clonotype was detected many times. V usage is TRBV7-9 and J usage is TRBJ2-5; D is undetermined. Between the trimmed V and J ends, which lost 2 bases and 2 bases, there was a span of 3 bases. Germline V gives CDR1 SEHNR, CDR2 FQNEAQ (reference sequence). The CDR3 consists of 12 residues. The CDR3 spells CASSLRQETQYF. The CDR3 bases are TGTGCCAGCAGCTTACGACAAGAGACCCAGTACTTC.

The table lists this clonotype with many counts. V is TRBV5-6 and J is TRBJ1-2; tentatively, D is TRBD1 (6 bases). The CDR3 has 15 residues. Trimming left V 3 bases short and J 4 bases short, with 16 bases between. Germline CDR1 and CDR2: SGHDT and YYEEEE. The CDR3 spells CASSSGGRGRYGYTF. The CDR3 bases are TGTGCCAGCAGCTCTGGAGGCAGGGGACGCTATGGCTACACCTTC.

Note on this clonotype: With a much larger clone just one base away, this may be a read error. The rearrangement links TRBV20-1 to TRBJ2-5, with D perhaps TRBD1 or TRBD2 (6 bases each). From germline, CDR1 is DFQATT and CDR2 SNEGSKA (reference sequence). The CDR3 runs to 14 residues. DNA for the CDR3: TGCAATGCTCCACCCCGGGGGCTAAAAGAGACCCAGTACTTC. Its translation is CNAPPRGLKETQYF.

In its sample, this clonotype was seen many times. The DNA for the CDR3 is TGCGCCAGCAGCTCGACCCAGGGCGCAGATACGCAGTATTTT. This sequence encodes CASSSTQGADTQYF. This chain links TRBV5-1 with TRBJ2-3, with a possible D match to TRBD1 (5 bases). CDR1 is SGHRS and CDR2 is YFSETQ in the germline V gene. CDR3 length equals 14 residues. V was pared by 3 bases and J by 4 bases, with 12 bases between. Supplemented by reference TRBV5-1 and TRBJ2-3, the full variable domain reads KAGVTQTPRYLIKTRGQQVTLSCSPISGHRSVSWYQQTPGQGLQFLFEYFSETQRNKGNFPGRFSGRQFSNSRSEMNVSTLELGDSALYLCASSSTQGADTQYFGPGTRLTVL.

In its sample, this clonotype was seen many times. The gene calls are TRBV29-1 and TRBJ2-7, with D possibly being TRBD1 (6 bases). This CDR3 contains 16 residues. V was clipped by 3 bases and J by 0 bases, with 18 bases between them. Germline CDR1 is SQVTM and CDR2 is ANQGSEA. This CDR3 reads CSVDLGGRGLSYEQYF. As DNA, the CDR3 is TGCAGCGTTGACCTTGGGGGCAGGGGCCTCTCCTACGAGCAGTACTTC.

Concerning this clonotype itself: It may be a read error: a sequence one base away is much more abundant. The rearrangement links TRBV11-2 to TRBJ2-2, with D perhaps being TRBD1 or TRBD2 (5 bases each). The CDR3 is 14 amino acids. CDR1 is SGHAT and CDR2 is FQNNGV in the germline V gene. The CDR3 DNA is TGTGCCAGCAGCCAGAGACAGCGTCCCGGGGAGCTGTTATTT. It specifies CASSQRQRPGELLF.

This clonotype was detected many times. The genes are TRBV27 and TRBJ2-5; D is possibly TRBD2 (5 bases). The germline V gene has CDR1 MNHEY and CDR2 SMNVEV (reference sequence). The V and J ends lost 6 bases and 1 base respectively, with 9 bases between them. The CDR3 is 13 residues long. CDR3 sequence reads: CASRDGVQETQYF. The CDR3, as DNA: TGTGCCAGCAGAGACGGGGTCCAAGAGACCCAGTACTTC.

This clonotype was seen at least ten times. V gene TRBV20-1 combines with J gene TRBJ2-5; 12 bases align to TRBD1. This CDR3 has 15 residues. V dropped 1 base and J dropped 5; count of bases not matched to a gene: 5. The V gene's germline CDR1 is DFQATT and CDR2 SNEGSKA (reference sequence). DNA for the CDR3: TGCAGTGCTAGAGGGGACAGGGGGCGCGGGGAGACCCAGTACTTC. Amino acids: CSARGDRGRGETQYF.

With respect to this clonotype: This may be a read error, as it is one base from a much larger clone. The chain uses TRBV7-8 and TRBJ1-1; 8 bases line up with TRBD1. CDR1 SGHVS and CDR2 FQNEAQ come from the germline V gene. The length of the CDR3 is 15 residues. The CDR3 reads CAGSPRTGTNTEAFF. As DNA, the CDR3 is TGTGCCGGCAGCCCCCGGACAGGGACGAACACTGAAGCTTTCTTT.

This clonotype has only a few counts. This may be a read error, as it is one base from a much larger clone. The chain uses TRBV30 and TRBJ2-1; TRBD1 is a possible D gene (5 bases). Per the germline V gene, CDR1 is GTSNPN and CDR2 is SVGIG (reference sequence). This CDR3 has 13 residues. This CDR3 is CAWGAGYGNGQFF. The CDR3 coding sequence is TGTGCCTGGGGAGCAGGGTATGGCAATGGGCAGTTCTTC.

At least ten counts were recorded for this clonotype. The V gene is TRBV29-1, the J gene TRBJ2-7; 11 bases are shared with TRBD1. Unmatched junction bases numbered 9, after V lost 4 bases and J lost 4 bases. CDR1 and CDR2 (germline): SQVTM, ANQGSEA. There are 15 residues in the CDR3. CDR3 in DNA: TGCAGCGTTGGCCTGGTTGGGACAGGGGGGTACGAGCAGTACTTC. Translation: CSVGLVGTGGYEQYF.

The sample holds many counts of this clonotype. The chain couples TRBV27 to TRBJ2-1; D could derive from TRBD1 or TRBD2 (6 bases each). The germline gives CDR1 MNHEY, CDR2 SMNVEV (reference sequence). Trimming took off 6 bases at V and 6 bases at J, with 18 bases between the two ends. The CDR3 loop spans 15 amino acids. The CDR3 protein is CASSMDGGLGNEQFF. The CDR3 DNA sequence: TGTGCCAGCAGCATGGACGGGGGCCTAGGCAATGAGCAGTTCTTC.

This clonotype has only a few counts. The chain employs TRBV6-6 and TRBJ2-1; D ambiguous. Germline V CDR1 and CDR2: MNHNY, SVGAGI (reference sequence). The CDR3 runs 14 residues. The V end was cut by 6 bases, the J end by 3 bases, with 12 bases between. The CDR3 spells CASRKQDGYNEQFF. CDR3 coding DNA: TGTGCCAGCAGGAAGCAGGACGGCTACAATGAGCAGTTCTTC.